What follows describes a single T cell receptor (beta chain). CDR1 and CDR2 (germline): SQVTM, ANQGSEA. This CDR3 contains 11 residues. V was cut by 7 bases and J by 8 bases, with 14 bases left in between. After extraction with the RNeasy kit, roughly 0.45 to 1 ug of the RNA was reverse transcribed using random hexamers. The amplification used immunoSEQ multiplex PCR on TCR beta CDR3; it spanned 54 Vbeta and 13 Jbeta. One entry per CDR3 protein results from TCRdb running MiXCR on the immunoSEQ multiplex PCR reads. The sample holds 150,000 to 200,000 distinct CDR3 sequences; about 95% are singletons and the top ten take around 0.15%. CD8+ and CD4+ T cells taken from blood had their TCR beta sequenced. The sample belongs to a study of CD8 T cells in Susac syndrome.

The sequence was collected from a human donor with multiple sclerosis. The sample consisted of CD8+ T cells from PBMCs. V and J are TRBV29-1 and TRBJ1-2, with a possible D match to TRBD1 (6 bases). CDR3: CSARKGEGYTF. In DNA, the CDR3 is TGCAGCGCTAGGAAGGGGGAAGGCTACACCTTC. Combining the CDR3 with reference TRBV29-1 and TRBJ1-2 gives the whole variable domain SAVISQKPSRDICQRGTSLTIQCQVDSQVTMMFWYRQQPGQSLTLIATANQGSEATYESGFVIDKFPISRPNLTFSTLTVSNMSPEDSSIYLCSARKGEGYTFGSGTRLTVV.